This TCR beta chain was sequenced for a study of blood T cell repertoires in COVID-19. Those who participated ranged in age from about 18 to 89 years and resided in around 22 US areas. Participants reported their clinical history, and cohort assignment relied on those reports. Source study methods: Researchers report that nucleated cell counts were estimated from reference gene primer amplification. Sequenced by immunoSEQ multiplex PCR; TCRdb stores in-frame clones only, minus some. D and trimming come from the DNA, and the V and J calls and clone size come from that table. This table has around 250,000 clones, around 90% appearing once. CDR3 length: 10 residues. V shed 4 bases and J shed 5 bases, with 5 bases lying between them. Germline V lookup: CDR1 GTSNPN, CDR2 SVGIG (reference sequence).

The clonotype originates from a woman aged 50 to 65 who had recovered from COVID-19. V gene TRBV30 combines with J gene TRBJ2-5; D remains unclear. Source material: PBMCs or T cells enriched from blood (not recorded which). CDR3 sequence reads: CAWMRETQYF. CDR3 DNA sequence: TGTGCCTGGATGCGGGAGACCCAGTACTTC.